These T cell receptor beta chains were read from a single sample in a study of cytomegalovirus exposure and HLA in healthy donors. Some clones are missing from TCRdb's copy, which holds only in-frame ones; the method was immunoSEQ multiplex PCR. This sample has roughly 100,000 clones, with approximately 80% found just once. The specimen sequenced was PBMCs. The receptors stem from a woman aged 40 to 55 in good health and CMV-seronegative. The CDR3 runs from the conserved cysteine through the conserved F or W. A D gene is named only where the DNA matches it firmly. Rows may omit the clone size; those that give it use once, few, many or a size class.

d_gene: NA; abundance: NA; v_gene: TRBV2; j_gene: TRBJ1-1; CDR3nt: TGTGCCAGCAGCCGTACAGGGTTGAACACTGAAGCTTTCTTT; CDR3aa: CASSRTGLNTEAFF
d_gene: NA; abundance: NA; v_gene: TRBV6-1; j_gene: TRBJ2-7; CDR3nt: TGTGCCAGCAGCCGGACGGAGGACGACTACGGCGAGCAGTACTTC; CDR3aa: CASSRTEDDYGEQYF
d_gene: NA; abundance: NA; v_gene: TRBV2; j_gene: TRBJ1-4; CDR3nt: TGTGCCAGCAGTAGTGGGGGGGGAAATGAAAAACTGTTTTTT; CDR3aa: CASSSGGGNEKLFF
d_gene: NA; abundance: NA; v_gene: TRBV28; j_gene: TRBJ1-6; CDR3nt: TGTGCCAGCAGTTTGGGCCTCTCCTATAATTCACCCCTCCACTTT; CDR3aa: CASSLGLSYNSPLHF
d_gene: NA; abundance: NA; v_gene: TRBV6-5; j_gene: TRBJ1-4; CDR3nt: TGTGCCAGCAGTTACTCGACAGGCGTGAGAGAAAAACTGTTTTTT; CDR3aa: CASSYSTGVREKLFF
d_gene: TRBD1; abundance: NA; v_gene: TRBV19; j_gene: TRBJ1-5; CDR3nt: TGTGCCACCGAACAGGGGCTAGGCAATCAGCCCCAGCATTTT; CDR3aa: CATEQGLGNQPQHF
d_gene: TRBD1; abundance: NA; v_gene: TRBV27; j_gene: TRBJ2-6; CDR3nt: TGTGCCAGCAGTCCCCGACAGGGTAGGGACTCTGGGGCCAACGTCCTGACTTTC; CDR3aa: CASSPRQGRDSGANVLTF
d_gene: TRBD2; abundance: NA; v_gene: TRBV7-2; j_gene: TRBJ2-3; CDR3nt: TGTGCCAGCAGCCGACGGGCTACGGGGGGTCTTGGAGATACGCAGTATTTT; CDR3aa: CASSRRATGGLGDTQYF
d_gene: NA; abundance: NA; v_gene: TRBV2; j_gene: TRBJ2-3; CDR3nt: TGTGCCAGCACACGCGACTCCATCACAGATACGCAGTATTTT; CDR3aa: CASTRDSITDTQYF
d_gene: TRBD2; abundance: once; v_gene: TRBV5-1; j_gene: TRBJ2-3; CDR3nt: TGCGCCAGCAGCTTGGCCCGCGGGGGGGAGGTTGATACGCAGTATTTT; CDR3aa: CASSLARGGEVDTQYF
d_gene: NA; abundance: once; v_gene: TRBV6-1; j_gene: TRBJ1-5; CDR3nt: TGTGCCAGCAGTGGTCAGGGAGGAGAGCCCCAGCATTTT; CDR3aa: CASSGQGGEPQHF
d_gene: NA; abundance: NA; v_gene: TRBV6-5; j_gene: TRBJ2-3; CDR3nt: TGTGCCAGCAGTTACCCAGGCACAGATACGCAGTATTTT; CDR3aa: CASSYPGTDTQYF
d_gene: NA; abundance: NA; v_gene: TRBV5-1; j_gene: TRBJ2-7; CDR3nt: TGCGCCAGCAGCTTTGGAGGAAAGCAGTACTTC; CDR3aa: CASSFGGKQYF
d_gene: TRBD1; abundance: NA; v_gene: TRBV6-1; j_gene: TRBJ1-5; CDR3nt: TGTGCCAGCAGTAGAGACAGGGGTGGCAATCAGCCCCAGCATTTT; CDR3aa: CASSRDRGGNQPQHF
d_gene: NA; abundance: few; v_gene: TRBV11-2; j_gene: TRBJ1-1; CDR3nt: TGTGCCAGCAGCTTGAGGATCCCTGAAGCTTTCTTT; CDR3aa: CASSLRIPEAFF
d_gene: TRBD1; abundance: few; v_gene: TRBV6-5; j_gene: TRBJ1-2; CDR3nt: TGTGCCAGCAGCCGGGACAGTAACTATGGCTACACCTTC; CDR3aa: CASSRDSNYGYTF
d_gene: TRBD1; abundance: NA; v_gene: TRBV15; j_gene: TRBJ1-2; CDR3nt: TGTGCCACCAGCAGAGATATCGTAACAGGGGATAATGGCTACACCTTC; CDR3aa: CATSRDIVTGDNGYTF
d_gene: TRBD1; abundance: once; v_gene: TRBV18; j_gene: TRBJ1-4; CDR3nt: TGTGCCAGCTGGCCTGGCACAGGGGGAACTAATGAAAAACTGTTTTTT; CDR3aa: CASWPGTGGTNEKLFF
d_gene: NA; abundance: NA; v_gene: TRBV14; j_gene: TRBJ1-4; CDR3nt: TGTGCCAGCAGCCAAAGGGCAGGGAACAGTGAAAAACTGTTTTTT; CDR3aa: CASSQRAGNSEKLFF
d_gene: TRBD1; abundance: NA; v_gene: TRBV7-2; j_gene: TRBJ1-6; CDR3nt: TGTGCCAGCAGCCCACAGGGGTTCATGGCACCCCTCCACTTT; CDR3aa: CASSPQGFMAPLHF
d_gene: NA; abundance: few; v_gene: TRBV9; j_gene: TRBJ1-1; CDR3nt: TGTGCCAGCAGCGTAGACGCCGGACAGAGAGGCATGAACACTGAAGCTTTCTTT; CDR3aa: CASSVDAGQRGMNTEAFF
d_gene: NA; abundance: NA; v_gene: TRBV9; j_gene: TRBJ2-7; CDR3nt: TGTGCCAGCAGCGTAGGAGGAGGGGCCGCCTACGAGCAGTACTTC; CDR3aa: CASSVGGGAAYEQYF
d_gene: NA; abundance: NA; v_gene: TRBV4-1; j_gene: TRBJ1-2; CDR3nt: TGCGCCAGCAGCCAAGACAGGGGTTTGGGCTATGGCTACACCTTC; CDR3aa: CASSQDRGLGYGYTF
d_gene: NA; abundance: NA; v_gene: TRBV19; j_gene: TRBJ1-1; CDR3nt: TGTGCCAGTAGAAGCCCCGGACGGGGTGGTGCGGGGGCTTTCTTT; CDR3aa: CASRSPGRGGAGAFF
d_gene: NA; abundance: few; v_gene: TRBV7-9; j_gene: TRBJ1-2; CDR3nt: TGTGCCAGCAGCTTAATGGTCCGAGGAAATGGCTACACCTTC; CDR3aa: CASSLMVRGNGYTF
d_gene: NA; abundance: NA; v_gene: TRBV30; j_gene: TRBJ1-4; CDR3nt: TGTGCCTGGAGCGAAGGACAGCTGAATGAAAAACTGTTTTTT; CDR3aa: CAWSEGQLNEKLFF
d_gene: NA; abundance: few; v_gene: TRBV2; j_gene: TRBJ1-4; CDR3nt: TGTGCCAGCAGTGACGAACAGCTTGGGGAAAAACTGTTTTTT; CDR3aa: CASSDEQLGEKLFF
d_gene: TRBD2; abundance: NA; v_gene: TRBV7-9; j_gene: TRBJ2-3; CDR3nt: TGTGCCAGCAGCCCAAGCGGGGGGGTCGGAGTGGGGACCACAGATACGCAGTATTTT; CDR3aa: CASSPSGGVGVGTTDTQYF
d_gene: TRBD1; abundance: NA; v_gene: TRBV18; j_gene: TRBJ1-6; CDR3nt: TGTGCCAGCTCACCGGTGAACGCGGGACAGGCAATTCGATCCCTCCACTTT; CDR3aa: CASSPVNAGQAIRSLHF
d_gene: NA; abundance: NA; v_gene: TRBV2; j_gene: TRBJ1-3; CDR3nt: TGTGCCAGCGGTGAGGAAGGGAGCAACACCATATATTTT; CDR3aa: CASGEEGSNTIYF
d_gene: TRBD1; abundance: NA; v_gene: TRBV5-1; j_gene: TRBJ1-1; CDR3nt: TGCGCCACCTCACAGGGGGCTCGGGCTGAAGCTTTCTTT; CDR3aa: CATSQGARAEAFF
d_gene: TRBD1; abundance: NA; v_gene: TRBV4-2; j_gene: TRBJ2-3; CDR3nt: TGTGCCAGCAGCCAAAGACAGGGCACCACAGATACGCAGTATTTT; CDR3aa: CASSQRQGTTDTQYF
d_gene: NA; abundance: NA; v_gene: TRBV2; j_gene: TRBJ1-2; CDR3nt: TGTGCCAGCAGCCTCAAGGGAAGAGGGCAGGGCTACACCTTC; CDR3aa: CASSLKGRGQGYTF
d_gene: NA; abundance: NA; v_gene: TRBV27; j_gene: TRBJ1-1; CDR3nt: TGTGCCAGCAGCACGACAGGGAACACTGAAGCTTTCTTT; CDR3aa: CASSTTGNTEAFF
d_gene: NA; abundance: NA; v_gene: TRBV5-4; j_gene: TRBJ2-7; CDR3nt: TGTGCCAGCAGCATCGGCGGGACGCCGGGGACCTACGAGCAGTACTTC; CDR3aa: CASSIGGTPGTYEQYF
d_gene: NA; abundance: NA; v_gene: TRBV18; j_gene: TRBJ1-5; CDR3nt: TGTGCCAGCTCATCTATGGGGGGGGCGAGCGGCTATAGCAATCAGCCCCAGCATTTT; CDR3aa: CASSSMGGASGYSNQPQHF